One sample yielded the 17 T cell receptor beta chains listed below, sequenced in a study of blood T cell repertoires in COVID-19. Generated by immunoSEQ multiplex PCR, the TCRdb table keeps only in-frame clones and is missing some. The sample yields approximately 180,000 clones, approximately 86% seen once. Sequenced sample: peripheral blood. Receptors originate from a woman aged 45-60 years with acute or convalescent COVID-19.

This clone was picked up one time. This rearrangement joins TRBV24-1 to TRBJ2-2; TRBD1 agrees at 12 bases. CDR1 KGHDR and CDR2 SFDVKD come from the germline V gene. The V gene end was trimmed by 3 bases and the J gene end by 8 bases; junction bases not matched to a gene: 9. CDR3 length: 17 residues. The CDR3: CATSDTKGQGARGELFF. CDR3 sequence (DNA): TGTGCCACCAGTGATACGAAGGGACAGGGGGCAAGGGGGGAGCTGTTTTTT.

This clone was picked up a small number of times. CDR3 DNA: TGTGCCAGCAGCCCTGACAGGGGGCGACTCTATGGCTACACCTTC. Its protein product is CASSPDRGRLYGYTF. This chain joins TRBV7-3 and TRBJ1-2, with TRBD1 matching over 10 bases. The germline CDR1 and CDR2 sequences are SGHTA and FQGTGA. This CDR3 region has 15 residues. The V gene end was trimmed by 5 bases and the J gene end by 4 bases; junction bases not matched to a gene: 7.

The chain employs TRBV5-1 and TRBJ2-7; 7 bases agree with TRBD2. The CDR3 length is 15 residues. V was clipped by 3 bases and J by 0 bases; unmatched bases: 6. Per the germline V gene, CDR1 is SGHRS and CDR2 is YFSETQ. Here the CDR3 DNA reads TGCGCCAGCAGCTCTCAGGGCGGGAGCTCCTACGAGCAGTACTTC. Its protein is CASSSQGGSSYEQYF.

The chain carries TRBV30 and TRBJ1-6, with 8 bases that match TRBD1. The CDR3 length is 13 residues. J gave up 7 bases and V 8 bases, and 7 bases lay outside the gene matches. The V gene's germline CDR1 is GTSNPN and CDR2 SVGIG (reference sequence). CDR3 amino acids: CAENRGFNSPLHF. The CDR3 nucleotides read TGTGCCGAAAACAGGGGGTTCAATTCACCCCTCCACTTT. Drawing the rest from reference TRBV30 and TRBJ1-6, the complete variable domain is SQTIHQWPATLVQPVGSPLSLECTVEGTSNPNLYWYRQAAGRGLQLLFYSVGIGQISSEVPQNLSASRPQDRQFILSSKKLLLSDSGFYLCAENRGFNSPLHFGNGTRLTVT.

The chain uses TRBV14 and TRBJ2-7; D is possibly TRBD1 (6 bases). CDR3 length equals 15 residues. Trimming removed 4 bases from V and 2 bases from J, with 15 bases in between. Germline CDR1 and CDR2: SGHDN and FVKESK. The CDR3 bases are TGTGCCAGCAGCCGTGTCACAGGGAGCCCCTACGAGCAGTACTTC. Amino acid sequence: CASSRVTGSPYEQYF.

The chain joins TRBV6-4 to TRBJ2-1; D is undetermined. The germline V gene encodes CDR1 MRHNA and CDR2 SNTAGT. CDR3 length: 13 amino acids. The V and J ends lost 3 bases and 5 bases respectively, with 8 bases between them. The CDR3 loop reads CASSDGPDNEQFF. The CDR3 DNA sequence: TGTGCCAGCAGTGATGGCCCAGACAATGAGCAGTTCTTC.

The J gene is TRBJ1-5, the V gene TRBV6-5, with D unclear. Trimming removed 4 bases at V and 1 base at J, with 14 bases between. CDR3 size: 16 residues. Germline V gene sequence: CDR1 MNHEY, CDR2 SVGAGI. The CDR3 region is CASSLSWAESNQPQHF. In DNA, the CDR3 is TGTGCCAGCAGTTTATCCTGGGCCGAGAGCAATCAGCCCCAGCATTTT.

In DNA, the CDR3 is TGCGCCAGCAGCCAAGCGTTTCAGGGCTCCTACTACGAGCAGTACTTC. It yields the protein CASSQAFQGSYYEQYF. The chain employs TRBV4-3 and TRBJ2-7; D is possibly TRBD1 (5 bases). CDR3 length: 16 residues. Germline V gene sequence: CDR1 LGHNA, CDR2 YSLEER. V lost 1 base, J lost 3 bases, and 16 bases lay in between.

This chain links TRBV6-2 or TRBV6-3 with TRBJ2-7; possibly TRBD1 for D (6 bases). This CDR3 has 15 amino acids. Trimming pared 0 bases from V and 2 bases from J, leaving 11 bases between. CDR1 and CDR2 from the germline V gene are MNHEY and SVGEGT. CDR3 region: CASSYSEDSPYEQYF. The CDR3 DNA reads TGTGCCAGCAGTTACTCGGAGGACAGTCCCTACGAGCAGTACTTC.

The rearrangement links TRBV9 to TRBJ1-1; D is ambiguous. Germline V gene sequence: CDR1 SGDLS, CDR2 YYNGEE. This CDR3 has 11 residues. V lost 3 bases, J lost 11 bases, and 11 bases lay in between. The CDR3 sequence: CASSGPTGAFF. As DNA, the CDR3 is TGTGCCAGCAGCGGACCGACGGGGGCTTTCTTT.

Here the CDR3 DNA reads TGTGCCAGCAGGGGAGGGTCCGGACAGTACTTC. This translates into CASRGGSGQYF. The chain links TRBV2 to TRBJ2-5; 7 positions match TRBD2. CDR3 length equals 11 residues. CDR1 and CDR2 from the germline V gene are SNHLY and FYNNEI. V dropped 6 bases and J dropped 11; count of bases not matched to a gene: 6.

V gene TRBV27 combines with J gene TRBJ2-3, with D perhaps matching TRBD2 (5 bases). CDR3 length equals 14 residues. CDR1 is MNHEY, CDR2 SMNVEV, per germline (reference sequence). Trimming removed 8 bases at V and 2 bases at J, with 14 bases between. The CDR3 is CASRRTSHTDTQYF. The CDR3 coding sequence is TGTGCCAGCCGAAGGACTTCTCACACAGATACGCAGTATTTT.

The CDR3, as DNA: TGTGCCATCAGTGAGTCAACAGCGGGAGGGCCTAGTGAGCAGTTCTTC. The encoded protein is CAISESTAGGPSEQFF. The chain combines TRBV10-3 with TRBJ2-1, with TRBD2 identical over 10 bases. V shed 0 bases, J shed 9 bases, and the junction held 8 bases outside the gene matches. The germline V gene has CDR1 ENHRY and CDR2 SYGVKD. The CDR3 covers 16 residues.

This clone was counted once. The rearrangement joins TRBV27 to TRBJ1-5, with a possible D match to TRBD1 (6 bases). Germline CDR1 and CDR2: MNHEY and SMNVEV (reference sequence). The V end was cut by 5 bases, the J end by 2 bases, with 13 bases between. This CDR3 region has 15 residues. The CDR3 nucleotides are TGTGCCAGCAGTCCACAGGGAGAAGGCAATCAGCCCCAGCATTTT. It yields the protein CASSPQGEGNQPQHF.

This clone was counted a single time. The chain is built from TRBV14 and TRBJ1-4, with D tentatively TRBD1 (6 bases). This CDR3 has 17 residues. The germline V gene encodes CDR1 SGHDN and CDR2 FVKESK. V was pared by 4 bases and J by 5 bases, with 20 bases between. As DNA, the CDR3 is TGTGCCAGCAGCCCCCTCCCGACCAGACAGGCCAATGAAAAACTGTTTTTT. Its translation is CASSPLPTRQANEKLFF.

This clone showed up just once. The chain has TRBV7-9 and TRBJ1-3, with TRBD1 as a possible D gene (5 bases). This CDR3 region has 14 residues. V was clipped by 5 bases and J by 2 bases, with 10 bases between them. The germline V gene has CDR1 SEHNR and CDR2 FQNEAQ (reference sequence). The CDR3 is CASSPGGTGNTIYF. The CDR3 region has the DNA TGTGCCAGCAGCCCGGGGGGAACTGGAAACACCATATATTTT.

This rearrangement joins TRBV7-7 to TRBJ2-5; 7 bases are shared with TRBD2. The CDR3 runs to 15 residues. The germline gives CDR1 SSHAT, CDR2 FNYEAQ (reference sequence). V gave up 5 bases and J gave up 5 bases; unmatched junction bases: 11. As DNA, the CDR3 is TGTGCCAGCAGCCTAGGTCTGGCGGGGGTGGAGACCCAGTACTTC. Translation: CASSLGLAGVETQYF.